The entry below describes one T cell receptor (beta chain). Its antigen is currently unknown. This sample is part of a study of cytomegalovirus exposure and HLA in healthy donors. Broader study findings: Most TCR sequences proved rare, with some public TCRs found in many donors. Later analysis demonstrated an association between a missense DCLRE1C variant and TCR beta V- and J-gene trimming.

The CDR3 is 16 residues long. With V trimmed by 6 bases and J by 4 bases, 8 bases remained unmatched. The germline V gene encodes CDR1 ENHRY and CDR2 SYGVKD. Primers: 60 Vbeta forward and 13 Jbeta reverse. Some clones are missing from TCRdb's copy, which holds only in-frame ones; the method was immunoSEQ multiplex PCR. There are 150,000 to 200,000 clones in the sample; 70% to 85% occur only once, and 4.4% lies in the top ten. V gene TRBV10-3 combines with J gene TRBJ2-2, with TRBD2 matching 10 bases. The receptor comes from a woman aged 25 to 39 in good health and CMV-seropositive. Input material: PBMCs. The CDR3 is CAISPHERGGTGELFF. The CDR3 DNA is TGTGCCATCAGCCCCCACGAGCGGGGGGGCACCGGGGAGCTGTTTTTT.